Listed below are T cell receptor beta chains from one sample, sequenced in a study of long-term antiretroviral therapy in people with HIV. The protocol was immunoSEQ multiplex PCR, while the TCRdb copy is restricted to in-frame clones and leaves out a portion. This repertoire shows tens of thousands of clones, nearly 90% found once; its top ten account for 10% to 15%. The sample here was unsorted PBMCs, taken 1.1 years after starting antiretroviral therapy. Every receptor here comes from a man aged 18-30 years with HIV. The CDR3 runs from the conserved cysteine through the conserved F or W. Fields, in order: clone size, V gene, J gene, D gene, CDR3 protein, CDR3 DNA. A D gene is named only where the DNA matches it firmly. Clone sizes are given selectively: once, few, many, or a class where the clone is expanded.

clone size: .; V gene: TRBV19; J gene: TRBJ1-5; D gene: .; CDR3 protein: CASSLEAGIHQPQHF; CDR3 DNA: TGTGCCAGTAGTCTGGAGGCGGGCATACATCAGCCCCAGCATTTT
clone size: .; V gene: TRBV7-8; J gene: TRBJ2-3; D gene: .; CDR3 protein: CASSSGNSRTDTQYF; CDR3 DNA: TGTGCCAGCAGCTCAGGAAACTCTCGCACAGATACGCAGTATTTT
clone size: .; V gene: TRBV28; J gene: TRBJ1-6; D gene: TRBD1; CDR3 protein: CASPTGLLGSPLHF; CDR3 DNA: TGTGCCAGCCCGACAGGGCTGTTGGGATCACCCCTCCACTTT
clone size: .; V gene: TRBV5-6; J gene: TRBJ2-7; D gene: .; CDR3 protein: CASSQVDEQYF; CDR3 DNA: TGTGCCAGCAGCCAAGTAGACGAGCAGTACTTC
clone size: .; V gene: TRBV18; J gene: TRBJ2-2; D gene: .; CDR3 protein: CASFRGNTGELFF; CDR3 DNA: TGTGCCAGCTTCCGGGGCAACACCGGGGAGCTGTTTTTT
clone size: .; V gene: TRBV20-1; J gene: TRBJ2-7; D gene: TRBD1; CDR3 protein: CSANRGYEQYF; CDR3 DNA: TGCAGTGCCAACAGGGGCTACGAGCAGTACTTC
clone size: .; V gene: TRBV27; J gene: TRBJ2-1; D gene: .; CDR3 protein: CASSYRSPSSYNEQFF; CDR3 DNA: TGTGCCAGCAGTTATCGCTCTCCGAGCTCCTACAATGAGCAGTTCTTC
clone size: .; V gene: TRBV19; J gene: TRBJ1-2; D gene: .; CDR3 protein: CASSSDGLANYGYTF; CDR3 DNA: TGTGCCAGTAGTTCGGACGGACTAGCTAACTATGGCTACACCTTC
clone size: .; V gene: TRBV6-1; J gene: TRBJ2-5; D gene: TRBD2; CDR3 protein: CASSEAAGGQETQYF; CDR3 DNA: TGTGCCAGCAGTGAAGCGGCGGGGGGTCAAGAGACCCAGTACTTC
clone size: .; V gene: TRBV19; J gene: TRBJ2-7; D gene: TRBD1; CDR3 protein: CASSIRDRDDEQYF; CDR3 DNA: TGTGCCAGTAGTATTCGGGACAGGGACGACGAGCAGTACTTC
clone size: .; V gene: TRBV6-9; J gene: TRBJ2-3; D gene: .; CDR3 protein: CASSYDPTITDTQYF; CDR3 DNA: TGTGCCAGCAGTTATGACCCGACTATCACAGATACGCAGTATTTT
clone size: .; V gene: TRBV30; J gene: TRBJ2-3; D gene: TRBD2; CDR3 protein: CAWSGELAGGSVADTQYF; CDR3 DNA: TGTGCCTGGAGTGGCGAACTAGCGGGAGGGAGCGTGGCAGATACGCAGTATTTT
clone size: .; V gene: TRBV9; J gene: TRBJ1-1; D gene: .; CDR3 protein: CASSGDTAEAFF; CDR3 DNA: TGTGCCAGCAGCGGGGATACAGCTGAAGCTTTCTTT
clone size: .; V gene: TRBV5-1; J gene: TRBJ1-3; D gene: .; CDR3 protein: CASSLDRPTSGNTIYF; CDR3 DNA: TGCGCCAGCAGCCTAGACAGGCCCACCTCTGGAAACACCATATATTTT
clone size: .; V gene: TRBV7-2; J gene: TRBJ1-2; D gene: .; CDR3 protein: CASSLTIFSDGYTF; CDR3 DNA: TGTGCCAGCAGCTTAACAATTTTCTCGGATGGCTACACCTTC
clone size: once; V gene: TRBV28; J gene: TRBJ2-7; D gene: TRBD1; CDR3 protein: CASSPAGTGGLYEQYF; CDR3 DNA: TGTGCCAGCAGCCCGGCCGGGACAGGGGGATTGTACGAGCAGTACTTC
clone size: .; V gene: TRBV6-6; J gene: TRBJ1-6; D gene: .; CDR3 protein: CASVTNGNSPLHF; CDR3 DNA: TGTGCCAGCGTAACAAATGGGAATTCACCCCTCCACTTT
clone size: .; V gene: TRBV11-2; J gene: TRBJ2-3; D gene: TRBD2; CDR3 protein: CASSARFSGASTDTQYF; CDR3 DNA: TGTGCCAGCAGCGCGCGATTTAGCGGGGCTAGCACAGATACGCAGTATTTT
clone size: .; V gene: TRBV7-9; J gene: TRBJ1-4; D gene: .; CDR3 protein: CASSPSPGHEKLFF; CDR3 DNA: TGTGCCAGCAGCCCCAGTCCGGGACATGAAAAACTGTTTTTT
clone size: .; V gene: TRBV25-1; J gene: TRBJ2-7; D gene: TRBD2; CDR3 protein: CASNPGTSGLYEQYF; CDR3 DNA: TGTGCCAGCAATCCCGGGACTAGCGGATTATACGAGCAGTACTTC
clone size: once; V gene: TRBV4-3; J gene: TRBJ1-3; D gene: TRBD1; CDR3 protein: CASSQDQSTGASGNTIYF; CDR3 DNA: TGCGCCAGCAGCCAAGATCAGAGTACAGGGGCCTCTGGAAACACCATATATTTT
clone size: .; V gene: TRBV4-3; J gene: TRBJ2-1; D gene: TRBD2; CDR3 protein: CASSHEWGLDGNEQFF; CDR3 DNA: TGCGCCAGCAGCCACGAGTGGGGACTAGATGGCAATGAGCAGTTCTTC
clone size: .; V gene: TRBV5-5; J gene: TRBJ2-7; D gene: .; CDR3 protein: CASSSTGYEQYF; CDR3 DNA: TGTGCCAGCAGCTCGACAGGTTACGAGCAGTACTTC
clone size: .; V gene: TRBV4-3; J gene: TRBJ1-2; D gene: TRBD1; CDR3 protein: CASSPGTTRTGRRKYGYTF; CDR3 DNA: TGCGCCAGCAGCCCCGGGACCACCCGGACAGGGCGAAGGAAATATGGCTACACCTTC
clone size: .; V gene: TRBV6-5; J gene: TRBJ1-2; D gene: TRBD1; CDR3 protein: CASRRRGVRNYGYTF; CDR3 DNA: TGTGCCAGCAGACGCAGGGGGGTTAGGAACTATGGCTACACCTTC
clone size: .; V gene: TRBV4-1; J gene: TRBJ1-4; D gene: .; CDR3 protein: CASSQPGAATGEKLFF; CDR3 DNA: TGCGCCAGCAGCCAACCAGGTGCGGCCACAGGTGAAAAACTGTTTTTT
clone size: .; V gene: TRBV11-2; J gene: TRBJ1-2; D gene: TRBD1; CDR3 protein: CASREGARGYTF; CDR3 DNA: TGTGCCAGCAGGGAGGGGGCCAGGGGCTACACCTTC
clone size: once; V gene: TRBV6-5; J gene: TRBJ2-6; D gene: .; CDR3 protein: CASGPLPSGANVLTF; CDR3 DNA: TGTGCCAGCGGGCCGCTCCCCTCTGGGGCCAACGTCCTGACTTTC
clone size: .; V gene: TRBV28; J gene: TRBJ1-1; D gene: .; CDR3 protein: CASSDSGEFF; CDR3 DNA: TGTGCCAGCAGTGACTCCGGGGAGTTCTTT
clone size: .; V gene: TRBV11-1; J gene: TRBJ2-3; D gene: TRBD2; CDR3 protein: CASSPTSGALDTQYF; CDR3 DNA: TGTGCCAGCAGTCCAACTAGCGGGGCCCTTGATACGCAGTATTTT
clone size: .; V gene: TRBV7-8; J gene: TRBJ1-6; D gene: .; CDR3 protein: CASSYWAGGNSPLHF; CDR3 DNA: TGTGCCAGCAGCTATTGGGCCGGAGGCAATTCACCCCTCCACTTT
clone size: few; V gene: TRBV7-9; J gene: TRBJ2-7; D gene: .; CDR3 protein: CASSPYKYEQYF; CDR3 DNA: TGTGCCAGCAGCCCGTACAAGTACGAGCAGTACTTC
clone size: .; V gene: TRBV6-1; J gene: TRBJ1-1; D gene: .; CDR3 protein: CASRPTGNTEAFF; CDR3 DNA: TGTGCCAGCAGGCCTACAGGGAACACTGAAGCTTTCTTT
clone size: .; V gene: TRBV7-9; J gene: TRBJ2-1; D gene: TRBD1; CDR3 protein: CASRRQGQAYNEQFF; CDR3 DNA: TGTGCCAGCAGAAGACAGGGGCAGGCCTACAATGAGCAGTTCTTC
clone size: .; V gene: TRBV5-1; J gene: TRBJ2-7; D gene: .; CDR3 protein: CASRLEVEVDEQYF; CDR3 DNA: TGCGCCAGCCGCCTGGAGGTCGAAGTGGACGAGCAGTACTTC
clone size: .; V gene: TRBV5-4; J gene: TRBJ2-1; D gene: .; CDR3 protein: CASSFGGNPYNEQFF; CDR3 DNA: TGTGCCAGCAGCTTTGGCGGAAATCCCTACAATGAGCAGTTCTTC
clone size: once; V gene: TRBV6-5; J gene: TRBJ2-7; D gene: TRBD2; CDR3 protein: CASSSLAGVSNEQYF; CDR3 DNA: TGTGCCAGCAGTTCGTTAGCGGGAGTATCTAACGAGCAGTACTTC
clone size: .; V gene: TRBV7-2; J gene: TRBJ2-3; D gene: .; CDR3 protein: CASSLASRGDTQYF; CDR3 DNA: TGTGCCAGCAGCCTTGCGTCCCGGGGAGATACGCAGTATTTT
clone size: .; V gene: TRBV13; J gene: TRBJ1-3; D gene: .; CDR3 protein: CASSLDRAAGNTIYF; CDR3 DNA: TGTGCCAGCAGCTTAGACAGGGCGGCGGGAAACACCATATATTTT
clone size: .; V gene: TRBV10-3; J gene: TRBJ2-3; D gene: TRBD2; CDR3 protein: CAIKARSGGASDTQYF; CDR3 DNA: TGTGCCATCAAGGCTCGAAGCGGGGGGGCCTCAGATACGCAGTATTTT
clone size: .; V gene: TRBV30; J gene: TRBJ2-5; D gene: .; CDR3 protein: CAWSADQETQYF; CDR3 DNA: TGTGCCTGGAGCGCGGACCAAGAGACCCAGTACTTC
clone size: .; V gene: TRBV27; J gene: TRBJ1-1; D gene: .; CDR3 protein: CASSLRQGTEAFF; CDR3 DNA: TGTGCCAGCAGTTTACGGCAGGGCACTGAAGCTTTCTTT